Following are 27 T cell receptor beta chains from one sample sequenced in a study of T cell changes during pregnancy in multiple sclerosis. Assay: immunoSEQ multiplex PCR; the TCRdb copy retains only in-frame clones and omits some. Seen here are more than 90,000 clones, 80% to 95% observed once, and the top ten hold roughly 1.4%. The starting material was peripheral blood, obtained in the first trimester of pregnancy. The origin of the receptors is a female donor with multiple sclerosis, enrolled in a pregnancy study.

The V gene is TRBV27, the J gene TRBJ2-3; D uncertain. The CDR3 has 13 amino acids. Looked up from germline, CDR1 is MNHEY and CDR2 is SMNVEV (reference sequence). Trimming shortened V by 8 bases and J by 2 bases, and 11 bases separated the two germline ends. The CDR3: CASLDWNTDTQYF. CDR3 nucleotides: TGTGCCAGCCTTGACTGGAACACAGATACGCAGTATTTT.

The table lists this clone with a few counts. The chain combines TRBV5-6 with TRBJ1-2; the match to TRBD1 covers 9 bases. J lost 8 bases, V lost 4 bases, and 6 bases had no gene match. This CDR3 has 13 residues. CDR1 and CDR2 from the germline V gene are SGHDT and YYEEEE. The CDR3 DNA reads as TGTGCCAGCAGCGGGACAGGGATTTGGGGCTACACCTTC. Protein: CASSGTGIWGYTF.

The V gene is TRBV27, the J gene TRBJ2-1, with TRBD1 matching 12 bases. V lost 5 bases to trimming and J lost 9 bases; unmatched junction nucleotides: 8. Germline V lookup: CDR1 MNHEY, CDR2 SMNVEV (reference sequence). The CDR3 covers 15 residues. CDR3 sequence (DNA): TGTGCCAGCAGTGATCGGGACAGGGGGCTGTTTGAGCAGTTCTTC. This translates into CASSDRDRGLFEQFF.

The V and J genes are TRBV28 and TRBJ2-7, with TRBD2 as a possible D gene (5 bases). The CDR3 is 13 residues long. The germline V gene has CDR1 MDHEN and CDR2 SYDVKM. V was cut by 3 bases and J by 5 bases, with 11 bases left in between. The CDR3 loop reads CASSFVQRNEQYF. CDR3 coding DNA: TGTGCCAGCAGTTTCGTACAGCGGAACGAGCAGTACTTC.

The chain links TRBV6-5 to TRBJ2-7; a possible D gene is TRBD1 (6 bases). Germline V gives CDR1 MNHEY, CDR2 SVGAGI. V was trimmed by 6 bases and J by 7 bases, leaving 13 bases between them. CDR3 length equals 12 residues. The CDR3 coding sequence is TGTGCCAGCAGCTTTCTGAGGGGGGAGCAGTACTTC. Encoded protein: CASSFLRGEQYF.

This clone appeared once. The chain joins TRBV7-9 to TRBJ2-4; D not certain. V lost 3 bases, J lost 0 bases, and 9 bases lay in between. The CDR3 length is 15 residues. The germline CDR1 and CDR2 sequences are SEHNR and FQNEAQ (reference sequence). In DNA, the CDR3 is TGTGCCAGCAGCTTGAGTGGTGCAGCCAAAAACATTCAGTACTTC. Its protein product is CASSLSGAAKNIQYF.

The genes are TRBV7-2 and TRBJ2-5, with D possibly matching TRBD2 (6 bases). Germline-derived CDR1 and CDR2 are SGHTA and FQGNSA. This CDR3 has 13 residues. Trimming removed 6 bases from V and 5 bases from J, with 13 bases in between. DNA for the CDR3: TGTGCCAGCAGGGTTAGCGGAGTGGAGACCCAGTACTTC. Its protein product is CASRVSGVETQYF.

CDR3 region: CASSQISVGEQYF. CDR3 DNA: TGTGCCAGCAGCCAAATCTCGGTTGGCGAGCAGTACTTC. The V call is TRBV14, the J call TRBJ2-7, with D unresolved. V gave up 2 bases and J gave up 6 bases, with 11 bases separating them. Germline V gene data show CDR1 as SGHDN and CDR2 as FVKESK. The CDR3 length is 13 residues. The variable domain in full, with the rest retrieved from reference TRBV14 and TRBJ2-7, is EAGVTQFPSHSVIEKGQTVTLRCDPISGHDNLYWYRRVMGKEIKFLLHFVKESKQDESGMPNNRFLAERTGGTYSTLKVQPAELEDSGVYFCASSQISVGEQYFGPGTRLTVT.

The chain joins TRBV13 to TRBJ2-2, with 7 bases lining up with TRBD2. This CDR3 is 18 amino acids long. V trimming: 5 bases; J trimming: 4 bases; junction bases outside the gene matches: 16. Germline V gene sequence: CDR1 PRHDT, CDR2 FYEKMQ (reference sequence). CDR3 DNA sequence: TGTGCCAGCAGCCTTTTCCCCCAGACTAGCCGATTCACCGGGGAGCTGTTTTTT. Amino acids: CASSLFPQTSRFTGELFF.

The rearrangement uses TRBV2 and TRBJ2-2, with TRBD2 matching 7 bases. CDR3 length equals 17 residues. V trimming: 6 bases; J trimming: 3 bases; junction bases outside the gene matches: 13. Germline assignment: CDR1 SNHLY and CDR2 FYNNEI. The CDR3 nucleotides are TGTGCCAGCAGGGACCTTATGGCGGGAGAATACACCGGGGAGCTGTTTTTT. It encodes CASRDLMAGEYTGELFF.

This chain uses TRBV4-1 with TRBJ2-3; TRBD2 agrees at 8 bases. Germline V gives CDR1 MGHRA, CDR2 YSYEKL. The CDR3 extends over 17 amino acids. V gave up 1 base and J gave up 9 bases; unmatched junction bases: 15. Here the CDR3 reads CASSQALSGTPGSTQYF. The CDR3 DNA sequence: TGCGCCAGCAGCCAAGCCCTTAGCGGGACTCCTGGTAGCACGCAGTATTTT.

The genes are TRBV5-6 and TRBJ2-5; 10 nucleotides agree with TRBD2. This CDR3 is 15 amino acids long. Germline-derived CDR1 and CDR2 are SGHDT and YYEEEE. V shed 1 base and J 5 bases; nucleotides not matched to a gene: 5. As DNA, the CDR3 is TGTGCCAGCAGCTTGTGGACTAGCGGAGGCGAGACCCAGTACTTC. It encodes CASSLWTSGGETQYF.

The CDR3 here is CASSFAGGPNEQFF. The CDR3 DNA follows: TGTGCCAGCAGCTTCGCGGGAGGTCCGAATGAGCAGTTCTTC. This rearrangement joins TRBV5-4 to TRBJ2-1; 8 nucleotides line up with TRBD2. Germline-derived CDR1 and CDR2 are SGHNT and YYREEE (reference sequence). The CDR3 contains 14 residues. The V and J ends lost 2 bases and 7 bases, in that order; junction bases with no gene match: 5.

The chain employs TRBV2 and TRBJ1-1; maybe TRBD1 (6 bases). Per the germline V gene, CDR1 is SNHLY and CDR2 is FYNNEI. The V gene lost 4 bases and the J gene lost 6 bases, with 15 bases spanning the gap. This CDR3 region has 14 residues. CDR3 loop: CASSVTARGSEAFF. The CDR3 region has the DNA TGTGCCAGCAGTGTAACAGCCAGGGGCTCTGAAGCTTTCTTT.

The chain's CDR3 is CASSDWGLVEKLFF. The CDR3 DNA reads as TGTGCCAGCAGTGATTGGGGGCTGGTTGAAAAACTGTTTTTT. V and J are TRBV2 and TRBJ1-4, with D perhaps matching TRBD1 (6 bases). CDR1 SNHLY and CDR2 FYNNEI come from the germline V gene. V lost 3 bases, J lost 7 bases, and 12 bases lay in between. The CDR3 is 14 residues long.

The J gene is TRBJ2-2, the V gene TRBV7-8, with D possibly being TRBD1 (5 bases). This CDR3 contains 14 residues. Trimming took 2 bases from V and 7 from J, leaving 11 bases between them. Looked up from germline, CDR1 is SGHVS and CDR2 is FQNEAQ. Written as DNA, the CDR3 is TGTGCCAGCAGCTTAACCTCGACAGACGGGGAGCTGTTTTTT. Encoded protein: CASSLTSTDGELFF.

The gene calls are TRBV2 and TRBJ2-7; 7 positions match TRBD1. The CDR3 extends over 15 amino acids. V shed 5 bases and J 5 bases; nucleotides not matched to a gene: 12. Germline-derived CDR1 and CDR2 are SNHLY and FYNNEI. The CDR3 here is CASSPHRGRNDEQYF. In nucleotides, the CDR3 is TGTGCCAGCAGTCCCCACAGGGGTCGCAATGACGAGCAGTACTTC.

The genes are TRBV27 and TRBJ1-4; possible D gene TRBD1, 5 bases. CDR1 and CDR2 from the germline V gene are MNHEY and SMNVEV (reference sequence). The CDR3 spans 15 residues. The V gene lost 2 bases and the J gene lost 7 bases, with 14 bases spanning the gap. The chain's CDR3 is CASSLGGVRGEKLFF. The CDR3 nucleotides are TGTGCCAGCAGTTTAGGGGGGGTAAGAGGTGAAAAACTGTTTTTT.

CDR3 in DNA: TGTGCCAGTAGTGGGACTAGCAGCTACGAGCAGTACTTC. Its protein product is CASSGTSSYEQYF. The chain employs TRBV19 and TRBJ2-7; 9 nucleotides align to TRBD2. The J segment lost 3 bases and the V segment lost 5 bases, leaving 2 bases of the junction unmatched. The CDR3 covers 13 residues. Looked up from germline, CDR1 is LNHDA and CDR2 is SQIVND (reference sequence). The full variable domain, rest sourced from reference TRBV19 and TRBJ2-7, is DGGITQSPKYLFRKEGQNVTLSCEQNLNHDAMYWYRQDPGQGLRLIYYSQIVNDFQKGDIAEGYSVSREKKESFPLTVTSAQKNPTAFYLCASSGTSSYEQYFGPGTRLTVT.

This clone appeared a single time. This rearrangement joins TRBV27 to TRBJ2-7; 12 nucleotides match TRBD2. Germline CDR1 is MNHEY and CDR2 is SMNVEV (reference sequence). With V trimmed by 6 bases and J by 4 bases, 10 bases remained unmatched. The CDR3 extends over 16 amino acids. CDR3 nucleotide sequence: TGTGCCAGCAGACCGACCGTCGGGACTAGCGGGTACGAGCAGTACTTC. It specifies CASRPTVGTSGYEQYF.

The chain uses TRBV5-1 and TRBJ2-7, with TRBD2 identical over 11 bases. Germline-derived CDR1 and CDR2 are SGHRS and YFSETQ. There are 14 residues in the CDR3. The V and J ends lost 4 bases and 4 bases, in that order; junction bases with no gene match: 4. CDR3 sequence (DNA): TGCGCCAGCAGCGGGACTAGCGGCCTATACGAGCAGTACTTC. It is translated as CASSGTSGLYEQYF.

The V gene is TRBV18, the J gene TRBJ1-2; TRBD1 matches 9 bases. Germline V gives CDR1 KGHSH, CDR2 LQKENI. J gave up 2 bases and V 5 bases, and 3 bases lay outside the gene matches. CDR3 length equals 14 residues. This CDR3 is CASSSGTGNYGYTF. CDR3 bases: TGTGCCAGCTCATCCGGGACAGGGAACTATGGCTACACCTTC.

J is TRBJ2-7 and V is TRBV4-3; 13 positions match TRBD2. CDR1 and CDR2 from the germline V gene are LGHNA and YSLEER. Trimming cost V 3 bases and J 2 bases; bases outside gene matches: 1. The CDR3 totals 15 residues. As DNA, the CDR3 is TGCGCCAGCAGCCAGGGGACTAGCGGGGCCTACGAGCAGTACTTC. Translated, it gives CASSQGTSGAYEQYF.

The chain couples TRBV15 to TRBJ2-3; D remains ambiguous. The CDR3 spans 13 residues. CDR1 LNHNV and CDR2 YYDKDF come from the germline V gene (reference sequence). V lost 2 bases and J 4 bases, leaving 7 bases between the germline ends. This CDR3 is CATSRSLADTQYF. CDR3 coding DNA: TGTGCCACCAGCAGAAGCTTGGCAGATACGCAGTATTTT.

The chain links TRBV27 to TRBJ1-2; TRBD1 matches 8 bases. V was clipped by 4 bases and J by 5 bases; unmatched bases: 9. The CDR3 consists of 15 residues. Germline assignment: CDR1 MNHEY and CDR2 SMNVEV (reference sequence). The CDR3 loop reads CASSSSGGAFYGYTF. The CDR3, as DNA: TGTGCCAGCAGTTCGTCAGGGGGCGCTTTTTATGGCTACACCTTC.

The J gene is TRBJ1-1, the V gene TRBV7-8; 9 bases align to TRBD1. Germline CDR1 SGHVS, CDR2 FQNEAQ. V trimming: 5 bases; J trimming: 0 bases; junction bases outside the gene matches: 16. This CDR3 has 19 residues. CDR3 region: CASSPAAGTGRALNTEAFF. DNA for the CDR3: TGTGCCAGCAGCCCGGCCGCCGGGACAGGGAGGGCCCTGAACACTGAAGCTTTCTTT.

The chain is built from TRBV7-2 and TRBJ1-5, with D unclear. V lost 5 bases to trimming and J lost 3 bases, with 14 bases between them. CDR1 is SGHTA, CDR2 FQGNSA, per germline. CDR3 length: 15 residues. CDR3 nucleotide sequence: TGTGCCAGCAGCCACAGTCGAGGGAACAATCAGCCCCAGCATTTT. This codes for CASSHSRGNNQPQHF.